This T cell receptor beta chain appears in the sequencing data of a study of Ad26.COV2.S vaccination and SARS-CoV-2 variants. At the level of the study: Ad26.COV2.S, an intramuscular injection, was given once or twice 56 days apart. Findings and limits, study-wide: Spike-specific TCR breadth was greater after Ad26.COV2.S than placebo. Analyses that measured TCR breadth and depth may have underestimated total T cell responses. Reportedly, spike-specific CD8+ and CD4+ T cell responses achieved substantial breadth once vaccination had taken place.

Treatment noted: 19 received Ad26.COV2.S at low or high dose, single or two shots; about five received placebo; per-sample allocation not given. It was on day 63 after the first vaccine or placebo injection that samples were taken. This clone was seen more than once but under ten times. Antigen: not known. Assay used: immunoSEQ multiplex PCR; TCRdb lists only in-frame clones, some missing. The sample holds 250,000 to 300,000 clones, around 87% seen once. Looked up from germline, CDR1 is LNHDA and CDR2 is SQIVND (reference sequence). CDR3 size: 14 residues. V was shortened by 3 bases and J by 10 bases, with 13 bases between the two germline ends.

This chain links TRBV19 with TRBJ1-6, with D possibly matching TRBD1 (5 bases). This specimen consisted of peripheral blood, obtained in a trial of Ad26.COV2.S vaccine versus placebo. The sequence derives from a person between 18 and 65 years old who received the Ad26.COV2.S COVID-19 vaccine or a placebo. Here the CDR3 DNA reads TGTGCCAGTAGTATGGGTCCGGGACCCTCACCCCTCCACTTT. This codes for CASSMGPGPSPLHF. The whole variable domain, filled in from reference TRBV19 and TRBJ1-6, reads DGGITQSPKYLFRKEGQNVTLSCEQNLNHDAMYWYRQDPGQGLRLIYYSQIVNDFQKGDIAEGYSVSREKKESFPLTVTSAQKNPTAFYLCASSMGPGPSPLHFGNGTRLTVT.